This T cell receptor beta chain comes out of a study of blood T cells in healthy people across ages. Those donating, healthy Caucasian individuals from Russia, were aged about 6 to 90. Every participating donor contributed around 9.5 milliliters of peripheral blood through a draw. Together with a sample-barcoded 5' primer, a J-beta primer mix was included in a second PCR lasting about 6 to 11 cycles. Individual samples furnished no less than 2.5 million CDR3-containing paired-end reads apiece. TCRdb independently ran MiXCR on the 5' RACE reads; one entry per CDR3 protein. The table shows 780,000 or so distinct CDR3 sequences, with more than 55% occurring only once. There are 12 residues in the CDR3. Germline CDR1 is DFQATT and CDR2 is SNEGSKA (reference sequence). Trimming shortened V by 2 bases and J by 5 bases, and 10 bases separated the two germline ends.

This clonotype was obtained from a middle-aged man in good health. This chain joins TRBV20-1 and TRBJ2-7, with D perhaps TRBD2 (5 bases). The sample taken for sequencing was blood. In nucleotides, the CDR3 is TGCAGTGCTAGATCGGGAACCCACGAGCAGTACTTC. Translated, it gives CSARSGTHEQYF.